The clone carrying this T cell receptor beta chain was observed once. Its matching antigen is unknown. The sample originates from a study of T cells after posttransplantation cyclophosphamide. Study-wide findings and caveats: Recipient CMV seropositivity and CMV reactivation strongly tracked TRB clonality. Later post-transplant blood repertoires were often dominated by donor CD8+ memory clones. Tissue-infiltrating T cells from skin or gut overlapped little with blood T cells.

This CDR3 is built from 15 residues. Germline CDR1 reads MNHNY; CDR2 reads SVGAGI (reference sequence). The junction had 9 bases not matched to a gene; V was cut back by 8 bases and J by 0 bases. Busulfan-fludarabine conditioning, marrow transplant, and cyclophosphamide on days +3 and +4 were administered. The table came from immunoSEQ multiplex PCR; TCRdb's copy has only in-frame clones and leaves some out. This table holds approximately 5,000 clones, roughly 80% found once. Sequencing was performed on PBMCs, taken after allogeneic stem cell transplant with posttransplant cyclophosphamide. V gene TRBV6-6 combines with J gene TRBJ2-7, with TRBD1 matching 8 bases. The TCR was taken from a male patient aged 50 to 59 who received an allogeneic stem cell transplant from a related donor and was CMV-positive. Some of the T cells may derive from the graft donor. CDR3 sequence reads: CASLGGQANSYEQYF. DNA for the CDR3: TGTGCCAGCCTGGGGGGACAGGCGAACTCCTACGAGCAGTACTTC.